One and the same sample provided the 28 T cell receptor beta chains below, sequenced in a study of control samples from healthy donors and cancer patients. Here immunoSEQ multiplex PCR was the method, and the copy in TCRdb shows in-frame clones only, minus some. This sample has 100,000 to 150,000 clones, with more than 85% found just once. Specimen: blood. Receptors were obtained from a man between 18 and 35 years old in good health.

A single count supports this clone. The gene calls are TRBV20-1 and TRBJ2-7; possible D gene TRBD1, 5 bases. The CDR3 loop spans 12 amino acids. Germline V gene lookup returns CDR1 DFQATT and CDR2 SNEGSKA (reference sequence). V gave up 3 bases and J gave up 4 bases, with 10 bases separating them. CDR3 in amino acids: CSASGAGYEQYF. The DNA for the CDR3 is TGCAGTGCTAGTGGGGCCGGATACGAGCAGTACTTC.

V usage is TRBV27 and J usage is TRBJ2-1; D is possibly TRBD2 (6 bases). In germline, CDR1 is MNHEY, CDR2 SMNVEV (reference sequence). The CDR3 extends over 18 amino acids. Trimming left V 4 bases short and J 8 bases short, with 27 bases between. CDR3 protein: CASSSPRGSLAFGDEQFF. CDR3 sequence (DNA): TGTGCCAGCAGTTCCCCCCGGGGGAGCCTCGCGTTTGGGGATGAGCAGTTCTTC.

The chain is built from TRBV19 and TRBJ1-5, with D uncertain. Trimming removed 4 bases from V and 3 bases from J, with 7 bases in between. Germline loops: CDR1 LNHDA, CDR2 SQIVND (reference sequence). The CDR3 has 13 residues. Here the CDR3 reads CASSTNPNQPQHF. The DNA for the CDR3 is TGTGCCAGTAGTACTAACCCCAATCAGCCCCAGCATTTT.

The chain links TRBV7-8 to TRBJ1-6; the D gene is possibly TRBD1 (6 bases). V was shortened by 5 bases and J by 0 bases, with 14 bases between the two germline ends. This CDR3 is 17 amino acids long. Germline assignment: CDR1 SGHVS and CDR2 FQNEAQ. The CDR3, as DNA: TGTGCCAGCAGCGTCAGGACAGTAAGCTCCTATAATTCACCCCTCCACTTT. It specifies CASSVRTVSSYNSPLHF.

V usage is TRBV9 and J usage is TRBJ2-5, with D possibly TRBD2 on 6 matching bases. Germline assignment: CDR1 SGDLS and CDR2 YYNGEE. The CDR3 loop spans 16 amino acids. V lost 0 bases, J lost 4 bases, and 16 bases lay in between. CDR3 nucleotides: TGTGCCAGCAGCGTAGTCGGCAGGAGGGCCGGAGAGACCCAGTACTTC. Translation: CASSVVGRRAGETQYF.

The J gene is TRBJ1-5, the V gene TRBV6-5; D unclear. V gave up 8 bases and J gave up 0 bases, with 14 bases separating them. The CDR3 contains 15 residues. CDR1 is MNHEY, CDR2 SVGAGI, per germline. The CDR3 region has the DNA TGTGCCAGCCGCCGGGTGGGGAATAGCAATCAGCCCCAGCATTTT. It translates to CASRRVGNSNQPQHF.

The rearrangement joins TRBV6-5 to TRBJ2-7; D is ambiguous. CDR1 is MNHEY, CDR2 SVGAGI, per germline. This CDR3 has 11 amino acids. CDR3 sequence reads: CVSQSTYEQYF. The CDR3, as DNA: TGTGTCAGTCAGAGCACCTACGAGCAGTACTTC.

V gene TRBV15 combines with J gene TRBJ1-2; a weak D match, TRBD1 (6 bases). The CDR3 spans 14 residues. V shed 9 bases and J shed 2 bases, with 16 bases lying between them. Germline V gives CDR1 LNHNV, CDR2 YYDKDF (reference sequence). Here the CDR3 DNA reads TGTGCCACTGGGAGGGGGGATGGAAACTATGGCTACACCTTC. Translation: CATGRGDGNYGYTF.

The chain uses TRBV6-2 or TRBV6-3 and TRBJ1-2; TRBD1 aligns across 8 bases. Unmatched junction bases numbered 6, after V lost 2 bases and J lost 4 bases. In germline, CDR1 is MNHEY, CDR2 SVGEGT. The CDR3 contains 15 residues. The CDR3: CASSYPDRVGYGYTF. In DNA, the CDR3 is TGTGCCAGCAGTTACCCGGACAGGGTGGGCTATGGCTACACCTTC.

CDR3 in DNA: TGTGCCAGCCATAGGGAGGGCGGCATTCAGTACTTC. Translation: CASHREGGIQYF. The chain recombines TRBV2 with TRBJ2-4; TRBD2 matches 7 bases. The V and J ends lost 8 bases and 9 bases, in that order; junction bases with no gene match: 7. Germline V gene lookup returns CDR1 SNHLY and CDR2 FYNNEI. There are 12 residues in the CDR3.

This clone was found a few times. This sequence joins TRBV27 and TRBJ1-2, with D tentatively TRBD1 (5 bases). From germline, CDR1 is MNHEY and CDR2 SMNVEV (reference sequence). Trimming shortened V by 3 bases and J by 7 bases, and 15 bases separated the two germline ends. The CDR3 consists of 14 residues. CDR3 sequence reads: CASSFQGRGFGYTF. The CDR3 DNA follows: TGTGCCAGCAGTTTTCAGGGTCGCGGATTTGGCTACACCTTC.

The chain recombines TRBV19 with TRBJ1-5; 8 bases match TRBD1. Trimming removed 1 base from V and 2 bases from J; junction bases left unmatched: 7. Germline V gene sequence: CDR1 LNHDA, CDR2 SQIVND (reference sequence). This CDR3 has 17 residues. The CDR3 loop reads CASSIVETGVRNQPQHF. The DNA of the CDR3 is TGTGCCAGTAGTATAGTTGAGACAGGGGTTCGCAATCAGCCCCAGCATTTT.

The chain couples TRBV30 to TRBJ1-4, with D hard to call. V lost 5 bases to trimming and J lost 0 bases, with 4 bases between them. Germline V gene lookup returns CDR1 GTSNPN and CDR2 SVGIG (reference sequence). This CDR3 spans 12 amino acids. The CDR3 spells CAWLPTNEKLFF. CDR3 DNA sequence: TGTGCCTGGCTCCCAACTAATGAAAAACTGTTTTTT.

The chain recombines TRBV12-5 with TRBJ1-6; perhaps TRBD1 as D (6 bases). The V end was cut by 6 bases, the J end by 6 bases, with 12 bases between. This CDR3 comprises 14 residues. The germline V gene encodes CDR1 LGHNT and CDR2 FRNRAP. CDR3 protein: CASGLGQPNSPLHF. CDR3 coding DNA: TGTGCTAGTGGCCTAGGACAGCCTAATTCACCCCTCCACTTT.

The chain uses TRBV9 and TRBJ2-7; D might be TRBD2 (6 bases). Germline CDR1 SGDLS, CDR2 YYNGEE. V was clipped by 2 bases and J by 4 bases, with 13 bases between them. The CDR3 is 14 residues long. The CDR3 bases are TGTGCCAGCAGCGTGGGACTGCAGGCGTACGAGCAGTACTTC. As protein: CASSVGLQAYEQYF.

The gene calls are TRBV2 and TRBJ1-4; a possible D gene is TRBD1 (6 bases). Trimming removed 6 bases at V and 5 bases at J, with 16 bases between. This CDR3 is built from 15 residues. The germline gives CDR1 SNHLY, CDR2 FYNNEI. CDR3 region: CASSWTDSLNEKLFF. The CDR3 DNA reads as TGTGCCAGCAGCTGGACAGACAGCTTAAATGAAAAACTGTTTTTT.

This chain links TRBV6-5 with TRBJ2-1; TRBD1 agrees at 10 bases. Germline V gene lookup returns CDR1 MNHEY and CDR2 SVGAGI. After removal of 7 bases from V and 7 bases from J, the junction contained 7 bases not matched to a gene. This CDR3 spans 14 amino acids. The CDR3 loop is CASKRTGGRNEQFF. CDR3 in DNA: TGTGCCAGCAAAAGGACAGGGGGAAGGAATGAGCAGTTCTTC.

The DNA of the CDR3 is TGTGCCTGGAGTGTCCCGGACAGAGGCCCGCTCTACGAGCAGTACTTC. It specifies CAWSVPDRGPLYEQYF. V is TRBV30 and J is TRBJ2-7, with D tentatively TRBD1 (6 bases). The V end lost 0 bases, the J end lost 3 bases, and 18 bases lay between the germline ends. CDR3 length equals 16 residues. In germline, CDR1 is GTSNPN, CDR2 SVGIG (reference sequence).

The chain's CDR3 is CASSQRGTGANEQFF. In DNA, the CDR3 is TGCGCCAGCAGCCAACGAGGGACAGGGGCGAATGAGCAGTTCTTC. The chain combines TRBV4-3 with TRBJ2-1; 10 bases are shared with TRBD1. V was clipped by 2 bases and J by 7 bases; unmatched bases: 5. The CDR3 covers 15 residues. The germline V gene encodes CDR1 LGHNA and CDR2 YSLEER.

The rearrangement links TRBV6-2 or TRBV6-3 to TRBJ1-5; 8 bases are shared with TRBD1. The CDR3 totals 20 residues. Germline trimming cut 6 bases from V and 0 bases from J; bases unmatched to any gene: 19. Germline-derived CDR1 and CDR2 are MNHEY and SVGEGT. The CDR3 region has the DNA TGTGCCAGCAGCCACCTAGCCCCTGACAGGGGCCCTCATAGCAATCAGCCCCAGCATTTT. Its protein is CASSHLAPDRGPHSNQPQHF.

The chain is built from TRBV5-1 and TRBJ1-1; D is uncertain. CDR3 size: 15 residues. The V end lost 0 bases, the J end lost 4 bases, and 13 bases lay between the germline ends. Germline loops: CDR1 SGHRS, CDR2 YFSETQ. The CDR3 loop reads CASSLVAPESTEAFF. For the CDR3, the DNA is TGCGCCAGCAGCTTGGTGGCCCCGGAAAGCACTGAAGCTTTCTTT.

This rearrangement joins TRBV27 to TRBJ1-5; D gene ambiguous. V was shortened by 2 bases and J by 4 bases, with 6 bases between the two germline ends. The CDR3 extends over 13 amino acids. Germline V gene lookup returns CDR1 MNHEY and CDR2 SMNVEV (reference sequence). This CDR3 reads CASSLGLNQPQHF. The CDR3, as DNA: TGTGCCAGCAGTTTAGGCCTTAATCAGCCCCAGCATTTT.

This clone was seen many times. The chain carries TRBV5-6 and TRBJ1-6, with D possibly TRBD1 on 5 matching bases. CDR1 and CDR2 (germline): SGHDT, YYEEEE. V was trimmed by 3 bases and J by 7 bases, leaving 11 bases between them. This CDR3 spans 14 amino acids. CDR3 sequence: CASSWGTDNSPLHF. In nucleotides, the CDR3 is TGTGCCAGCAGCTGGGGGACGGACAATTCACCCCTCCACTTT. The full variable domain, rest sourced from reference TRBV5-6 and TRBJ1-6, is DAGVTQSPTHLIKTRGQQVTLRCSPKSGHDTVSWYQQALGQGPQFIFQYYEEEERQRGNFPDRFSGHQFPNYSSELNVNALLLGDSALYLCASSWGTDNSPLHFGNGTRLTVT.

In its sample, this clone was seen a few times. This chain connects TRBV7-2 to TRBJ1-5; D gene uncertain. This CDR3 region has 15 residues. V lost 2 bases to trimming and J lost 0 bases, with 8 bases between them. Germline CDR1 and CDR2: SGHTA and FQGNSA. The CDR3 DNA is TGTGCCAGCAGCTTAAATTTCGGTAGCAATCAGCCCCAGCATTTT. It translates to CASSLNFGSNQPQHF.

V and J are TRBV9 and TRBJ2-7; maybe TRBD2 (6 bases). Germline assignment: CDR1 SGDLS and CDR2 YYNGEE. This CDR3 spans 17 amino acids. V was cut by 3 bases and J by 2 bases, with 21 bases left in between. The CDR3 loop is CASSGGPIEGGPYEQYF. As DNA, the CDR3 is TGTGCCAGCAGCGGGGGCCCGATTGAGGGAGGACCCTACGAGCAGTACTTC.

This chain connects TRBV18 to TRBJ2-6, with D possibly being TRBD2 (5 bases). Looked up from germline, CDR1 is KGHSH and CDR2 is LQKENI. The CDR3 has 18 residues. V lost 0 bases, J lost 3 bases, and 15 bases lay in between. The CDR3 sequence: CASSPPGAGKVGANVLTF. The CDR3 DNA sequence: TGTGCCAGCTCACCACCAGGTGCCGGGAAAGTTGGGGCCAACGTCCTGACTTTC. Based on the CDR3 plus reference TRBV18 and TRBJ2-6, the full variable domain is NAGVMQNPRHLVRRRGQEARLRCSPMKGHSHVYWYRQLPEEGLKFMVYLQKENIIDESGMPKERFSAEFPKEGPSILRIQQVVRGDSAAYFCASSPPGAGKVGANVLTFGAGSRLTVL.

This rearrangement joins TRBV7-9 to TRBJ1-1; 8 bases line up with TRBD1. CDR3 length: 14 residues. J was trimmed by 4 bases and V by 3 bases; bases with no gene match: 4. Germline V lookup: CDR1 SEHNR, CDR2 FQNEAQ (reference sequence). CDR3 protein: CASSFPDRATEAFF. In nucleotides, the CDR3 is TGTGCCAGCAGCTTCCCGGACAGGGCCACTGAAGCTTTCTTT.

J is TRBJ2-1 and V is TRBV27; 9 bases map to TRBD2. The germline gives CDR1 MNHEY, CDR2 SMNVEV (reference sequence). This CDR3 is 14 amino acids long. Trimming removed 5 bases from V and 9 bases from J; junction bases left unmatched: 8. The CDR3 DNA sequence: TGTGCCAGCAGTCTGCTAGCGGGATTCCCTGAGCAGTTCTTC. This translates into CASSLLAGFPEQFF.